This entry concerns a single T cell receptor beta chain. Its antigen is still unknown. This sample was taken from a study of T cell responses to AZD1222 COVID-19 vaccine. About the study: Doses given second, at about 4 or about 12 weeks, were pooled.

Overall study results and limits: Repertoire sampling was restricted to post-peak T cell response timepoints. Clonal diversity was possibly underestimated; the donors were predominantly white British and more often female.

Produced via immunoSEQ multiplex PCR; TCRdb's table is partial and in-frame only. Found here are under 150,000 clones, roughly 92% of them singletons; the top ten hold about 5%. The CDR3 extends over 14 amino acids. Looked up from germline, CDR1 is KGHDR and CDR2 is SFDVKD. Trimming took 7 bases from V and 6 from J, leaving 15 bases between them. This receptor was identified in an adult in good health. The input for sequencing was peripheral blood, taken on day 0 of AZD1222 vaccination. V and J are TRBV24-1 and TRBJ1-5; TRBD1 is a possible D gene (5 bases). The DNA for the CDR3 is TGTGCCACCAGCCCCAGGGTCTCCGGTCAGCCCCAGCATTTT. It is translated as CATSPRVSGQPQHF.